This TCR beta chain is from a study of T cells in Graves' hyperthyroidism and ophthalmopathy. Amplification yielded TCR beta CDR3 regions, with RNA transcripts as the source. When the TCR CDR3 underwent first-round RT-PCR, the HTBI primer set was used. Using its own MiXCR run on the multiplex PCR reads, TCRdb lists one record per CDR3 protein. The table lists approximately 410,000 distinct CDR3 sequences, roughly 15% of them singletons. The sequence derives from a woman under 30 with Graves' hyperthyroidism. Sequencing was carried out using blood.

The CDR3 loop is CASSHITGPRPGELFF. The CDR3 DNA reads as TGCGCCAGCAGCCATATTACGGGGCCCCGTCCCGGGGAGCTGTTTTTT. J is TRBJ2-2 and V is TRBV4-3; TRBD1 or TRBD2 may be the D gene (5 bases each). The V gene's germline CDR1 is LGHNA and CDR2 YSLEER. V was shortened by 3 bases and J by 6 bases, with 17 bases between the two germline ends. The CDR3 is made up of 16 amino acids.